The 13 T cell receptor beta chains below were found in one sample sequenced in a study of blood T cell repertoires in COVID-19. Assay used: immunoSEQ multiplex PCR; TCRdb lists only in-frame clones, some missing. This table has around 210,000 clones, roughly 90% appearing once. The sequenced sample was PBMCs or T cells enriched from blood (not recorded which). These receptors were obtained from a woman under 30 who had recovered from COVID-19.

The chain joins TRBV10-2 to TRBJ1-1; TRBD1 agrees at 7 bases. Germline V gene data show CDR1 as WSHSY and CDR2 as SAAADI. The CDR3 spans 14 residues. J gave up 5 bases and V 2 bases, and 5 bases lay outside the gene matches. In nucleotides, the CDR3 is TGCGCCAGCAGTGAGGACAGGGTAGTGACTGAAGCTTTCTTT. It encodes CASSEDRVVTEAFF.

This clone was detected once. V usage is TRBV4-2 and J usage is TRBJ2-1; 12 positions match TRBD1. V lost 4 bases, J lost 10 bases, and 5 bases stayed unmatched. The CDR3 length is 14 residues. In germline, CDR1 is LGHNA, CDR2 YNFKEQ. The CDR3 nucleotides are TGTGCCAGCAGCCCCGGGACAGGGGGCCGGGAGCAGTTCTTC. This gives the protein CASSPGTGGREQFF.

The CDR3 region is CASSFRVGTGGSPLHF. In DNA form, the CDR3 reads TGTGCCAGCAGTTTCAGGGTCGGGACCGGGGGGTCACCCCTCCACTTT. The chain uses TRBV28 and TRBJ1-6; a weak D match, TRBD1 (5 bases). This CDR3 is 16 amino acids long. Trimming pared 3 bases from V and 10 bases from J, leaving 19 bases between. Germline V CDR1 and CDR2: MDHEN, SYDVKM.

The J gene is TRBJ2-1, the V gene TRBV9, with D perhaps matching TRBD2 (6 bases). The germline V gene encodes CDR1 SGDLS and CDR2 YYNGEE. Trimming shortened V by 0 bases and J by 2 bases, and 12 bases separated the two germline ends. The CDR3 length is 16 residues. The CDR3 is CASSVAIGGTYNEQFF. DNA of the CDR3: TGTGCCAGCAGCGTAGCAATCGGGGGAACCTACAATGAGCAGTTCTTC. Filled out from reference TRBV9 and TRBJ2-1, the complete variable domain reads DSGVTQTPKHLITATGQRVTLRCSPRSGDLSVYWYQQSLDQGLQFLIQYYNGEERAKGNILERFSAQQFPDLHSELNLSSLELGDSALYFCASSVAIGGTYNEQFFGPGTRLTVL.

This sequence joins TRBV7-9 and TRBJ1-4, with 11 positions matching TRBD1. This CDR3 is built from 15 residues. The ends lost 3 bases at V and 8 bases at J; junction bases unmatched: 5. CDR1 and CDR2 (germline): SEHNR, FQNEAQ (reference sequence). CDR3 amino acids: CASSFQGQGGEKLFF. CDR3 bases: TGTGCCAGCAGCTTCCAGGGACAGGGGGGAGAAAAACTGTTTTTT. Supplemented by reference TRBV7-9 and TRBJ1-4, the full variable domain reads DTGVSQNPRHKITKRGQNVTFRCDPISEHNRLYWYRQTLGQGPEFLTYFQNEAQLEKSRLLSDRFSAERPKGSFSTLEIQRTEQGDSAMYLCASSFQGQGGEKLFFGSGTQLSVL.

V and J are TRBV6-1 and TRBJ2-7; D gene ambiguous. Trimming pared 0 bases from V and 2 bases from J, leaving 11 bases between. Germline V gene lookup returns CDR1 MNHNS and CDR2 SASEGT. The CDR3 loop spans 15 amino acids. CDR3 residues: CASSEAWQAAYEQYF. For the CDR3, the DNA is TGTGCCAGCAGTGAAGCTTGGCAGGCCGCCTACGAGCAGTACTTC.

The V gene is TRBV25-1, the J gene TRBJ2-3; D perhaps matches TRBD1 (5 bases). CDR3 length: 16 residues. Germline CDR1 is MGHDK and CDR2 is SYGVNS. With 10 bases removed from V and 4 bases from J, the gap between germline ends came to 24 bases. CDR3 sequence: CATSPTTWQGPDTQYF. DNA of the CDR3: TGTGCCACAAGCCCTACGACCTGGCAGGGCCCAGATACGCAGTATTTT. The full variable domain, in which reference TRBV25-1 and TRBJ2-3 provide the parts outside the CDR3, is EADIYQTPRYLVIGTGKKITLECSQTMGHDKMYWYQQDPGMELHLIHYSYGVNSTEKGDLSSESTVSRIRTEHFPLTLESARPSHTSQYLCATSPTTWQGPDTQYFGPGTRLTVL.

This clone turned up a few times. This rearrangement joins TRBV28 to TRBJ2-7; D possibly corresponds to TRBD2 (6 bases). The V gene lost 4 bases and the J gene lost 3 bases, with 25 bases spanning the gap. The CDR3 runs 18 residues. CDR1 and CDR2 from the germline V gene are MDHEN and SYDVKM. This chain's CDR3 is CASSSRGSFSSPGYEQYF. The CDR3 nucleotides read TGTGCCAGCAGTTCGCGGGGCAGTTTCAGTTCGCCTGGCTACGAGCAGTACTTC.

This chain joins TRBV29-1 and TRBJ1-1, with 8 bases fitting TRBD1. The V gene's germline CDR1 is SQVTM and CDR2 ANQGSEA. The CDR3 runs 10 residues. Trimming at V came to 6 bases and at J to 8 bases, leaving 2 bases not matched to a gene. CDR3: CSVDRAEAFF. The CDR3 region has the DNA TGCAGCGTGGACAGGGCGGAAGCTTTCTTT.

The rearrangement uses TRBV19 and TRBJ2-1; 11 bases are a match to TRBD2. Unmatched junction bases numbered 4, after V lost 3 bases and J lost 3 bases. This CDR3 is built from 16 residues. The germline CDR1 and CDR2 sequences are LNHDA and SQIVND (reference sequence). This chain's CDR3 is CASSITSGGLYNEQFF. In DNA, the CDR3 is TGTGCCAGTAGTATTACTAGCGGGGGCCTCTACAATGAGCAGTTCTTC.

V usage is TRBV2 and J usage is TRBJ1-5; D is possibly TRBD1 (6 bases). The germline V gene encodes CDR1 SNHLY and CDR2 FYNNEI. The CDR3 is 14 amino acids. Trimming stripped 7 bases from V and 6 bases from J, with 16 bases between. This CDR3 is CASKGQGIPQPQHF. The CDR3 DNA reads TGTGCCAGCAAGGGCCAGGGGATACCTCAGCCCCAGCATTTT.

The chain combines TRBV13 with TRBJ2-7, with D perhaps matching TRBD2 (7 bases). The CDR3 is made up of 15 amino acids. V was clipped by 3 bases and J by 0 bases, with 12 bases between them. The germline V gene encodes CDR1 PRHDT and CDR2 FYEKMQ (reference sequence). CDR3 bases: TGTGCCAGCAGCTTTGGCGGGGGCAACTCCTACGAGCAGTACTTC. Residues: CASSFGGGNSYEQYF.

The V gene is TRBV6-5, the J gene TRBJ2-2, with 8 bases identical to TRBD1. The CDR3 has 14 amino acids. Germline V gene sequence: CDR1 MNHEY, CDR2 SVGAGI. Germline trimming cut 6 bases from V and 3 bases from J; bases unmatched to any gene: 3. This CDR3 reads CASRAQGDTGELFF. In DNA form, the CDR3 reads TGTGCCAGCAGGGCACAGGGGGACACCGGGGAGCTGTTTTTT.